This T cell receptor (beta chain) was identified during a study of response to subunit inactivated influenza vaccine (dated 2018 in TCRdb). Study-wide context: Deep quantitative profiling of the T cell receptor repertoire was used in the study to follow responses to a trivalent subunit inactivated influenza vaccine. Paper-wide results and their limitations: The authors proposed that each seasonal influenza vaccination may bring in only a limited number of new T cells.

CDR1 and CDR2 (LGHNA, YSLEER) derive from the germline V gene. Trimming takes 2 bases from V and 0 bases from J, and the germline ends sit 11 bases apart. The CDR3 sequence holds 15 residues, the cysteine and phenylalanine included. Only the CDR3 DNA stays, 45 bases, in frame from base 1. A few counts support this clonotype. No cognate antigen has been identified for it. The input lacks base qualities; no much larger clone sits a single base away. Library preparation used RT-PCR. TCRdb names Illumina HiSeq 2500 as the instrument used. TCRdb reworked the public reads: Q25 trimming with fastp, MiXCR clone assembly, productive beta chains retained. All rows with the same CDR3 protein become a single entry with the most common DNA and genes. The sample table contains about 500,000 distinct CDR3 sequences; only one count was recorded for approximately 15% of them. About 3% of the sample lies in the top ten.

The rearranged segments are TRBV4-3 and TRBJ2-7, with the D gene call left open. The source material was CD4+ T cells sorted from PBMCs, sampled around 25 months after vaccination. The receptor comes from a man in his fifties or sixties who received an inactivated influenza vaccine. Donor details come from another sample of the same person, matched by shared clones. The DNA reads TGCGCCAGCAGCCAATGGGTGCTGTACTCCTACGAGCAGTACTTC. This encodes CASSQWVLYSYEQYF.